This passage covers 5 T cell receptor beta chains from one sample sequenced in a study of CD8+ T cells in alopecia areata. As to treatment: oral pan-JAK inhibitor, 5-10 mg twice daily. The sequencing template was cDNA reverse transcribed from extracted RNA. Sequencing was performed with immunoSEQ multiplex PCR; in TCRdb, only in-frame clones are kept and a portion is missing. The sample contains about 190,000 clones, more than 50% of which appear only once. Here the sequenced sample was CD4+ T cells sorted from blood, taken at week 24, from a patient treated with tofacitinib. The receptors shown here come from a human donor with alopecia areata.

V and J are TRBV9 and TRBJ2-7; 13 bases are a match to TRBD2. This CDR3 has 15 residues. Germline CDR1 reads SGDLS; CDR2 reads YYNGEE. With V trimmed by 3 bases and J by 8 bases, 8 bases remained unmatched. This CDR3 is CASSAGTSGVYKQYF. CDR3 bases: TGTGCCAGCAGCGCCGGGACTAGCGGGGTGTACAAGCAGTACTTC.

This rearrangement joins TRBV28 to TRBJ1-6; D is undetermined. The germline gives CDR1 MDHEN, CDR2 SYDVKM. The CDR3 loop spans 13 amino acids. V was cut by 3 bases and J by 9 bases, with 9 bases left in between. In nucleotides, the CDR3 is TGTGCCAGCAGTTTGGAGATTGGTTCACCCCTCCACTTT. Translated: CASSLEIGSPLHF. The full variable domain, its missing parts supplied by reference TRBV28 and TRBJ1-6, is DVKVTQSSRYLVKRTGEKVFLECVQDMDHENMFWYRQDPGLGLRLIYFSYDVKMKEKGDIPEGYSVSREKKERFSLILESASTNQTSMYLCASSLEIGSPLHFGNGTRLTVT.

The gene calls are TRBV7-3 and TRBJ1-1; D not resolved. The germline V gene has CDR1 SGHTA and CDR2 FQGTGA. Between the trimmed V and J ends, which lost 1 base and 4 bases, there was a span of 7 bases. This CDR3 has 13 amino acids. CDR3 DNA: TGTGCCAGCAGCTTAAAAGGTGGCACTGAAGCTTTCTTT. This gives the protein CASSLKGGTEAFF.

The genes are TRBV29-1 and TRBJ2-3; TRBD2 agrees at 11 bases. J was trimmed by 0 bases and V by 4 bases; bases with no gene match: 6. The CDR3 is 16 residues long. The germline CDR1 and CDR2 sequences are SQVTM and ANQGSEA. For the CDR3, the DNA is TGCAGCGTTGCGCCTAGCGGGGGGTATAGCACAGATACGCAGTATTTT. Protein: CSVAPSGGYSTDTQYF.

The CDR3 protein is CASSLLGEWGDEQFF. CDR3 DNA sequence: TGTGCCAGCAGCTTATTGGGGGAATGGGGAGATGAGCAGTTCTTC. The rearrangement joins TRBV7-9 to TRBJ2-1; the D call may be TRBD1 or TRBD2 (5 bases each). The germline V and J ends were trimmed by 2 bases and 8 bases, with 16 bases remaining between them. The germline V gene has CDR1 SEHNR and CDR2 FQNEAQ (reference sequence). This CDR3 is built from 15 residues.